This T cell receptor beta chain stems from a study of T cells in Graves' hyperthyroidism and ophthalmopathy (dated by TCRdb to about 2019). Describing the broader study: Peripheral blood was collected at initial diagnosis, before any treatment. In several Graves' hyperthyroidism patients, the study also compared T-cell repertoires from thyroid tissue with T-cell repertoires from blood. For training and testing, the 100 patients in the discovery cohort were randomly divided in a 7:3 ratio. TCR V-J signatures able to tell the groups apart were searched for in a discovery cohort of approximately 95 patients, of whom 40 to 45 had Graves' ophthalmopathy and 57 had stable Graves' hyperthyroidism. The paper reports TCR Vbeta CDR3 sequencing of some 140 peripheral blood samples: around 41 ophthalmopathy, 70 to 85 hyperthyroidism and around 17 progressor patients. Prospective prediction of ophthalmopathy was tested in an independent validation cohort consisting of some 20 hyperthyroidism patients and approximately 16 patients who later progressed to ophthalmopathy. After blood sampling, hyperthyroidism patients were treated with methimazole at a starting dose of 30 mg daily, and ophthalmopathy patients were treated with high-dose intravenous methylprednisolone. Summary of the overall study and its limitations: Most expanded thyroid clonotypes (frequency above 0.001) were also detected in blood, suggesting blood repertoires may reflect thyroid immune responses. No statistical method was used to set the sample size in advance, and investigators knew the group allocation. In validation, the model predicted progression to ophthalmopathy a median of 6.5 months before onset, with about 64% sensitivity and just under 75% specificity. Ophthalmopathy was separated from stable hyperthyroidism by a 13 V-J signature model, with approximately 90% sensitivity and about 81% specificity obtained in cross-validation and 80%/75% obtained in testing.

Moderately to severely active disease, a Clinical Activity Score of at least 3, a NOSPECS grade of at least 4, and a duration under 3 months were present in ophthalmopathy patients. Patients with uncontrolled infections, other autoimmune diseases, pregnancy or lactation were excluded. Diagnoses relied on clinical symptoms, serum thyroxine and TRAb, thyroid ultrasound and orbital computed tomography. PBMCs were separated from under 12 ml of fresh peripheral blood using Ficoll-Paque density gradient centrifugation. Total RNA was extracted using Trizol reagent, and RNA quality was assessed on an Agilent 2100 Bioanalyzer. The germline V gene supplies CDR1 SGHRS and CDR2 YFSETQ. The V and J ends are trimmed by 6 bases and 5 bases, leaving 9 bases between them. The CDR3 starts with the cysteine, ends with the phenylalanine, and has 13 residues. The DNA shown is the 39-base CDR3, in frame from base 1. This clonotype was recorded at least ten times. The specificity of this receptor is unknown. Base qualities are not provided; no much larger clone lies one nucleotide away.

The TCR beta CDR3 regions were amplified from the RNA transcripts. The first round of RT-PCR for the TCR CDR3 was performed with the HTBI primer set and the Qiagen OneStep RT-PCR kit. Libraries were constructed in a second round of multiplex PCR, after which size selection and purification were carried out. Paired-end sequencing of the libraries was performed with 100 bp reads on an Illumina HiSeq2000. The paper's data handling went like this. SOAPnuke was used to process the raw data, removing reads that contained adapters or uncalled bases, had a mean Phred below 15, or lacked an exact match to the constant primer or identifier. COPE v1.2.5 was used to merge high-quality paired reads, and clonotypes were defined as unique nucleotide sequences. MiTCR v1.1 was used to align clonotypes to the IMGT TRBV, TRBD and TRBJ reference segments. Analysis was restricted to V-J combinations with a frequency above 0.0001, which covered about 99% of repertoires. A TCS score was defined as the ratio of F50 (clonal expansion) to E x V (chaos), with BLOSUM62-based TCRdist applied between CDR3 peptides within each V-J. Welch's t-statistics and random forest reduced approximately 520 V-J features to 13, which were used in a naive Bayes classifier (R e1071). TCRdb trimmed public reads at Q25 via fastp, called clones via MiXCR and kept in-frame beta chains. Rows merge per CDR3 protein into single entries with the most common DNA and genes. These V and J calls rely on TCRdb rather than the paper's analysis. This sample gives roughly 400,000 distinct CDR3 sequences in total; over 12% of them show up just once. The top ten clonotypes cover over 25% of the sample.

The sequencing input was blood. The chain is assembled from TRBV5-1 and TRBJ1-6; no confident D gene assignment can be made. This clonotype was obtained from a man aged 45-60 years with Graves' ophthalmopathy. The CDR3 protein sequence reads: CASKVGDNSPLHF. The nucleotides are TGCGCCAGCAAAGTTGGGGATAATTCACCCCTCCACTTT.